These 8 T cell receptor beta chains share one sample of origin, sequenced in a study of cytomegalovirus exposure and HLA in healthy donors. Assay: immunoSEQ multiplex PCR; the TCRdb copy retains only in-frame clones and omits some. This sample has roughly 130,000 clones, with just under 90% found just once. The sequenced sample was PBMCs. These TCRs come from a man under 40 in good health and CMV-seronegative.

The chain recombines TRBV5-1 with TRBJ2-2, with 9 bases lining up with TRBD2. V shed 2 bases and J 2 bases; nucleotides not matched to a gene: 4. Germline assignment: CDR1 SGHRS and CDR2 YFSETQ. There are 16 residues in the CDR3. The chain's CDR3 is CASSLAAGGNTGELFF. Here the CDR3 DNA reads TGCGCCAGCAGCTTAGCAGCGGGGGGAAACACCGGGGAGCTGTTTTTT.

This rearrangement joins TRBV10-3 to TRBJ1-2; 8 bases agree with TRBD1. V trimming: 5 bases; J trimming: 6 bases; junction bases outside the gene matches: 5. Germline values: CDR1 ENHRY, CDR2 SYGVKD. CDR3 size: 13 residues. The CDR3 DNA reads TGTGCCATCAGTTCGACAGGGGAGAATGGCTACACCTTC. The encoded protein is CAISSTGENGYTF.

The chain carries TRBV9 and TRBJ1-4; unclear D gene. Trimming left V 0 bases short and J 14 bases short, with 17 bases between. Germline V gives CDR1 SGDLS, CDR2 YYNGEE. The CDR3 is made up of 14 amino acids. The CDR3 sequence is CASSVVGSRGELFF. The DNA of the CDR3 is TGTGCCAGCAGCGTAGTTGGTAGTCGGGGAGAGCTGTTTTTT.

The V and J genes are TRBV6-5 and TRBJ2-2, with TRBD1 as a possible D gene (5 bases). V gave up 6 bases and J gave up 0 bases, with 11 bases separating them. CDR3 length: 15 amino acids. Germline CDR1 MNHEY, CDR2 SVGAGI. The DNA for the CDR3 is TGTGCCAGCAGACAAGGGGCCCCGAACACCGGGGAGCTGTTTTTT. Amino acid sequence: CASRQGAPNTGELFF.

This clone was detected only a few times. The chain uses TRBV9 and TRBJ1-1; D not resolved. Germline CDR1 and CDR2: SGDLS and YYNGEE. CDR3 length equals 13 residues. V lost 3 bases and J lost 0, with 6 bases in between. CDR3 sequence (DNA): TGTGCCAGCAGCGGAGGGATGAACACTGAAGCTTTCTTT. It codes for CASSGGMNTEAFF.

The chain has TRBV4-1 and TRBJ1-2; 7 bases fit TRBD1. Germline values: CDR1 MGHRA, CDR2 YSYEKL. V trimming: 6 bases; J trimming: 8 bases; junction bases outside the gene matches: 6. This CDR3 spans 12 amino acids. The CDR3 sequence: CASSGDSEGYTF. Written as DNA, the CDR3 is TGCGCCAGCAGTGGGGACAGTGAGGGCTACACCTTC.

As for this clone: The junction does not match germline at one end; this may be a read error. The CDR3 reads CASRLGSFAEAFF. In DNA form, the CDR3 reads TGTGCCAGCAGATTAGGGTCCTTCGCTGAAGCTTTCTTT. The gene calls are TRBV13 and TRBJ1-1; D gene uncertain. The germline V gene has CDR1 PRHDT and CDR2 FYEKMQ (reference sequence). This CDR3 comprises 13 residues. Variable domain in full (rest from reference TRBV13 and TRBJ1-1): AAGVIQSPRHLIKEKRETATLKCYPIPRHDTVYWYQQGPGQDPQFLISFYEKMQSDKGSIPDRFSAQQFSDYHSELNMSSLELGDSALYFCASRLGSFAEAFFGQGTRLTVV.

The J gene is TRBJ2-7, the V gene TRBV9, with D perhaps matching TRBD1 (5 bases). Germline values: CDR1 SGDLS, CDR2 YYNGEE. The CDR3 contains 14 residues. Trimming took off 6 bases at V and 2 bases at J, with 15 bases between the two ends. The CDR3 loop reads CASTSGAAPYEQYF. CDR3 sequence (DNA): TGTGCCAGCACCAGTGGGGCCGCCCCCTACGAGCAGTACTTC.